The 5 T cell receptor beta chains reported below all come from one sample, sequenced in a study of cytomegalovirus exposure and HLA in healthy donors. The PCR used 60 Vbeta and 13 Jbeta primers. Libraries were prepared by immunoSEQ multiplex PCR; TCRdb keeps only in-frame clonotypes and omits some of them. This sample carries about 210,000 clones, 82% of them seen once, and the ten largest clones take about 6%. What was sequenced was PBMCs. All receptors derive from a man aged 35 to 55 in good health and CMV-seropositive.

This chain links TRBV5-5 with TRBJ1-5; possibly TRBD1 for D (6 bases). Germline CDR1 is SGHKS and CDR2 is YYEKEE (reference sequence). The CDR3 totals 16 residues. Trimming left V 4 bases short and J 2 bases short, with 16 bases between. The CDR3 region has the DNA TGTGCCAGCAGCGCATCCACAGGGCTTGGCAATCAGCCCCAGCATTTT. This encodes CASSASTGLGNQPQHF.

The rearrangement uses TRBV9 and TRBJ2-3; maybe TRBD1 (6 bases). This CDR3 is built from 15 residues. V lost 3 bases to trimming and J lost 0 bases, with 11 bases between them. Germline lookup yields CDR1 SGDLS and CDR2 YYNGEE. The CDR3 region is CASSEGESSTDTQYF. The CDR3 DNA reads TGTGCCAGCAGCGAGGGGGAGTCTAGCACAGATACGCAGTATTTT.

This chain links TRBV30 with TRBJ2-2; TRBD2 aligns across 10 bases. The CDR3 is made up of 16 amino acids. Germline V CDR1 and CDR2: GTSNPN, SVGIG (reference sequence). V lost 0 bases, J lost 7 bases, and 8 bases stayed unmatched. The CDR3 loop reads CAWSVRSGRAFGELFF. The CDR3, as DNA: TGTGCCTGGAGTGTACGGAGCGGGAGGGCCTTCGGGGAGCTGTTTTTT.

The chain recombines TRBV5-5 with TRBJ2-7; TRBD1 agrees at 9 bases. The germline V gene has CDR1 SGHKS and CDR2 YYEKEE (reference sequence). Trimming at V came to 4 bases and at J to 6 bases, leaving 5 bases not matched to a gene. This CDR3 has 13 amino acids. This CDR3 is CASSTTGGSEQYV. The CDR3 coding sequence is TGTGCCAGCAGCACGACAGGGGGTAGCGAGCAGTACGTC.

This clone was picked up a small number of times. The chain recombines TRBV6-5 with TRBJ2-7; perhaps TRBD1 as D (5 bases). The CDR3 covers 14 residues. V lost 4 bases and J 7 bases, leaving 17 bases between the germline ends. Germline assignment: CDR1 MNHEY and CDR2 SVGAGI. The CDR3 DNA reads TGTGCCAGCAGTTCAGTTCAGGGCTACGGAGAGCAGTACGTC. This gives the protein CASSSVQGYGEQYV.